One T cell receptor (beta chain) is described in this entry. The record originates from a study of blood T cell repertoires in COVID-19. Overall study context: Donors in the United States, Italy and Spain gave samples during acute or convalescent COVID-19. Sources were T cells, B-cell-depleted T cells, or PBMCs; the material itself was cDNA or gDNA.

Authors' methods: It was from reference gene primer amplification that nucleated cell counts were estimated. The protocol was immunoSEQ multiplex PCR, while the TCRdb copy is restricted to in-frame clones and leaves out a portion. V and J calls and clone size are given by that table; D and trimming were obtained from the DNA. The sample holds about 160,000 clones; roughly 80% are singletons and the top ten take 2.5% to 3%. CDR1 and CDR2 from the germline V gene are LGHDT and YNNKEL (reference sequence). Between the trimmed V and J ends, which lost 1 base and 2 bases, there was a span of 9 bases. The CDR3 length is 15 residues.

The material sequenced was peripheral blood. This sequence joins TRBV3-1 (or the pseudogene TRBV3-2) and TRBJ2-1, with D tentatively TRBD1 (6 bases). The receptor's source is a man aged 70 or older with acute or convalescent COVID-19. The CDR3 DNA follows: TGTGCCAGCAGCCAAGGGCAGGGGCCCTACAATGAGCAGTTCTTC. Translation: CASSQGQGPYNEQFF.